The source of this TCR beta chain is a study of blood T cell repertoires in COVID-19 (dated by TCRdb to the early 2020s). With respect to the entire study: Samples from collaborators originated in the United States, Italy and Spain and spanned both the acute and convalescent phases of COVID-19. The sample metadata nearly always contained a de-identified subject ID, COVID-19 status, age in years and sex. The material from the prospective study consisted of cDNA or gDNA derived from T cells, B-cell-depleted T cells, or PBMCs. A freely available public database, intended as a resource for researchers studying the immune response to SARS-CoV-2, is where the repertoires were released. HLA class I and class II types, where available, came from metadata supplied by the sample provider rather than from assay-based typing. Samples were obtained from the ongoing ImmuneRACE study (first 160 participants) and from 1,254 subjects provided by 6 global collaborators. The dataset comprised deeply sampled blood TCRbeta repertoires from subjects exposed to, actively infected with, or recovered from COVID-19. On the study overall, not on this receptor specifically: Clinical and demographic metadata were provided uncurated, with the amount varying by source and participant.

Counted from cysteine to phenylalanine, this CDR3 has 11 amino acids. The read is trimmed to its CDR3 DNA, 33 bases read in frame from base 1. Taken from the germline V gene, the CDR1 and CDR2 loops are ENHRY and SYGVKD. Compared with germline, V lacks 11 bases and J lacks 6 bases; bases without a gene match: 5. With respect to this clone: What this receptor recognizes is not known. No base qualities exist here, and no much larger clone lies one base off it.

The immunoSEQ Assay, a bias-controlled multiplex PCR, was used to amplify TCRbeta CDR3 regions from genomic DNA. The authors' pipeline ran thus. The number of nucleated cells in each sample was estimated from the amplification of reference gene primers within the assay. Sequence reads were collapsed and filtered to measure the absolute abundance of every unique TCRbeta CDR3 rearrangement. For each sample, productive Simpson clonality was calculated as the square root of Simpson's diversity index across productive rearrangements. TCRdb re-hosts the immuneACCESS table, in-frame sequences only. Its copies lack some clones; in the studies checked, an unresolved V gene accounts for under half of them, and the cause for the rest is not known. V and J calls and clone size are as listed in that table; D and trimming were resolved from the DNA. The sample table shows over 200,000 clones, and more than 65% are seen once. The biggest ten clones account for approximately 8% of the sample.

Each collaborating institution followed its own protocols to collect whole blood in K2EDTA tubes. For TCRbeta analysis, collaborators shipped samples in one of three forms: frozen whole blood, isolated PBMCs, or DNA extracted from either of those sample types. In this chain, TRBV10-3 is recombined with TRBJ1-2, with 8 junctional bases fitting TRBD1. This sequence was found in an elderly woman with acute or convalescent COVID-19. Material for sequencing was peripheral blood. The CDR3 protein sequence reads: CAARTGHGYTF. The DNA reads TGTGCCGCACGGACAGGGCATGGCTACACCTTC.